The 27 T cell receptor beta chains listed next were all sequenced from one sample in a study of cytomegalovirus exposure and HLA in healthy donors. Primers: 60 Vbeta forward and 13 Jbeta reverse. Assay used: immunoSEQ multiplex PCR; TCRdb lists only in-frame clones, some missing. The data hold 100,000 to 120,000 clones, with 70% to 90% observed a single time. The sequenced sample consisted of PBMCs. The receptors stem from a man between 40 and 49 years old in good health and CMV-seronegative.

CDR3 in amino acids: CASSSTGSNYGYTF. The CDR3 region has the DNA TGTGCCAGCAGCTCGACAGGGAGCAACTATGGCTACACCTTC. This chain joins TRBV7-2 and TRBJ1-2; TRBD1 matches at 7 bases. V trimming: 4 bases; J trimming: 2 bases; junction bases outside the gene matches: 4. Germline V CDR1 and CDR2: SGHTA, FQGNSA. This CDR3 region has 14 residues.

The chain joins TRBV28 to TRBJ1-1; D call uncertain. Per the germline V gene, CDR1 is MDHEN and CDR2 is SYDVKM. The ends were cut back, 5 bases at V and 10 bases at J, with 17 bases in the middle. CDR3 length equals 13 residues. The CDR3 bases are TGTGCCAGCAGTAAAACCAAACTCCTCGGAGCTTTCTTT. Protein sequence: CASSKTKLLGAFF.

The V gene is TRBV4-3, the J gene TRBJ1-1; D is perhaps TRBD1 (6 bases). Germline CDR1 is LGHNA and CDR2 is YSLEER. CDR3 length: 16 amino acids. V gave up 0 bases and J gave up 2 bases, with 13 bases separating them. DNA for the CDR3: TGCGCCAGCAGCCAAGACTTAAGGGGGTTTAACACTGAAGCTTTCTTT. As protein: CASSQDLRGFNTEAFF.

This clone has a single count. The chain combines TRBV5-1 with TRBJ2-3; D unclear. V was pared by 4 bases and J by 4 bases, with 4 bases between. The CDR3 covers 11 residues. CDR1 is SGHRS, CDR2 YFSETQ, per germline. The CDR3 DNA reads as TGCGCCAGCAGCCTCTCAGATACGCAGTATTTT. Encoded protein: CASSLSDTQYF.

This CDR3 is CASSLRQVPYEQYF. The CDR3 DNA follows: TGTGCCAGCAGCCTTCGACAGGTTCCCTACGAGCAGTACTTC. The chain employs TRBV5-4 and TRBJ2-7; possibly TRBD1 for D (6 bases). The CDR3 has 14 amino acids. Per the germline V gene, CDR1 is SGHNT and CDR2 is YYREEE (reference sequence). Trimming took 4 bases from V and 2 from J, leaving 13 bases between them. Filled out from reference TRBV5-4 and TRBJ2-7, the complete variable domain reads ETGVTQSPTHLIKTRGQQVTLRCSSQSGHNTVSWYQQALGQGPQFIFQYYREEENGRGNFPPRFSGLQFPNYSSELNVNALELDDSALYLCASSLRQVPYEQYFGPGTRLTVT.

The V and J genes are TRBV27 and TRBJ1-1; perhaps TRBD1 as D (5 bases). V gave up 3 bases and J gave up 0 bases, with 8 bases separating them. CDR1 and CDR2 from the germline V gene are MNHEY and SMNVEV (reference sequence). This CDR3 contains 14 residues. The CDR3 region is CASSFQGLNTEAFF. In nucleotides, the CDR3 is TGTGCCAGCAGTTTTCAGGGATTGAACACTGAAGCTTTCTTT.

Notes on this clone: Additional DNA sequences in this sample encode the identical CDR3. The V gene is TRBV6-5, the J gene TRBJ1-5, with 11 bases fitting TRBD1. Germline CDR1 reads MNHEY; CDR2 reads SVGAGI. The CDR3 has 15 residues. After removal of 6 bases from V and 6 bases from J, the junction contained 7 bases not matched to a gene. CDR3 bases: TGTGCCAGCAGACCCTCCGGGACAGGGGGTCAGCCCCAGCATTTT. Translation: CASRPSGTGGQPQHF.

This chain links TRBV5-1 with TRBJ1-3, with D possibly being TRBD1 (5 bases). Germline loops: CDR1 SGHRS, CDR2 YFSETQ. The CDR3 has 14 residues. Between the trimmed V and J ends, which lost 6 bases and 4 bases, there was a span of 14 bases. In DNA, the CDR3 is TGCGCCAGCACAACAACCGCAGGGGGAAACACCATATATTTT. Amino acids: CASTTTAGGNTIYF.

The V and J genes are TRBV6-5 and TRBJ1-1, with no clear D. The germline CDR1 and CDR2 sequences are MNHEY and SVGAGI. Trimming removed 2 bases at V and 0 bases at J, with 7 bases between. The CDR3 extends over 14 amino acids. The CDR3 region is CASSYATMNTEAFF. The CDR3 DNA follows: TGTGCCAGCAGTTACGCGACTATGAACACTGAAGCTTTCTTT.

The V and J genes are TRBV7-2 and TRBJ1-1; no clear D. The V end was cut by 1 base, the J end by 5 bases, with 5 bases between. This CDR3 is built from 12 residues. Looked up from germline, CDR1 is SGHTA and CDR2 is FQGNSA. This CDR3 is CASSLVRTEAFF. DNA of the CDR3: TGTGCCAGCAGCTTAGTGCGGACTGAAGCTTTCTTT.

The chain is built from TRBV18 and TRBJ1-2; perhaps TRBD1 as D (6 bases). Germline V gives CDR1 KGHSH, CDR2 LQKENI. The CDR3 has 15 residues. V lost 4 bases and J 8 bases, leaving 20 bases between the germline ends. This CDR3 is CASSLQRQDAYGYTF. The CDR3 DNA is TGTGCCAGCTCACTTCAGCGACAGGATGCTTACGGCTACACCTTC.

The chain employs TRBV7-2 and TRBJ1-1; 8 positions agree with TRBD1. V dropped 5 bases and J dropped 5; count of bases not matched to a gene: 4. CDR3 size: 13 residues. CDR1 SGHTA and CDR2 FQGNSA come from the germline V gene. The CDR3 DNA is TGTGCCAGCAGCCCCAGGGGGCGGACTGAAGCTTTCTTT. Translation: CASSPRGRTEAFF. The full variable domain, with the rest looked up from reference TRBV7-2 and TRBJ1-1, is GAGVSQSPSNKVTEKGKDVELRCDPISGHTALYWYRQSLGQGLEFLIYFQGNSAPDKSGLPSDRFSAERTGGSVSTLTIQRTQQEDSAVYLCASSPRGRTEAFFGQGTRLTVV.

The rearrangement uses TRBV6-1 and TRBJ2-7, with 7 bases aligning to TRBD1. Germline V gene sequence: CDR1 MNHNS, CDR2 SASEGT. This CDR3 has 15 residues. With V trimmed by 0 bases and J by 4 bases, 6 bases remained unmatched. Here the CDR3 DNA reads TGTGCCAGCAGTGAAGCCGTCACAGGGGCATACGAGCAGTACTTC. Protein sequence: CASSEAVTGAYEQYF.

The rearrangement joins TRBV28 to TRBJ2-1; 8 bases are shared with TRBD1. Trimming took 7 bases from V and 5 from J; bases not matched to a gene: 4. Looked up from germline, CDR1 is MDHEN and CDR2 is SYDVKM. This CDR3 has 13 amino acids. In nucleotides, the CDR3 is TGTGCCAGCACCGGGACAGGCAACAATGAGCAGTTCTTC. Amino acids: CASTGTGNNEQFF. Based on the CDR3 plus reference TRBV28 and TRBJ2-1, the full variable domain is DVKVTQSSRYLVKRTGEKVFLECVQDMDHENMFWYRQDPGLGLRLIYFSYDVKMKEKGDIPEGYSVSREKKERFSLILESASTNQTSMYLCASTGTGNNEQFFGPGTRLTVL.

The chain is built from TRBV28 and TRBJ1-1, with D perhaps TRBD1 (6 bases). From germline, CDR1 is MDHEN and CDR2 SYDVKM. The CDR3 runs to 13 residues. V gave up 2 bases and J gave up 7 bases, with 11 bases separating them. CDR3 amino acids: CASSLGTQFEAFF. The CDR3, as DNA: TGTGCCAGCAGTTTAGGGACACAGTTTGAAGCTTTCTTT.

The chain carries TRBV20-1 and TRBJ1-1; a possible D gene is TRBD1 (5 bases). The CDR3 extends over 10 amino acids. From germline, CDR1 is DFQATT and CDR2 SNEGSKA (reference sequence). In nucleotides, the CDR3 is TGCAGGCAGGGAGGTAGGGAAGCTTTCTTT. It yields the protein CRQGGREAFF.

The chain carries TRBV5-1 and TRBJ2-1; D ambiguous. Germline V gene data show CDR1 as SGHRS and CDR2 as YFSETQ. The V end was cut by 0 bases, the J end by 4 bases, with 5 bases between. This CDR3 has 13 amino acids. Here the CDR3 DNA reads TGCGCCAGCAGCTTGGCACAGTACAATGAGCAGTTCTTC. It translates to CASSLAQYNEQFF.

This chain connects TRBV15 to TRBJ2-1, with D perhaps TRBD2 (6 bases). Germline CDR1 is LNHNV and CDR2 is YYDKDF (reference sequence). The V and J ends lost 3 bases and 4 bases respectively, with 10 bases between them. CDR3 length equals 14 residues. Here the CDR3 DNA reads TGTGCCACCAGCAGTGGAGGGTCGTACAATGAGCAGTTCTTC. This gives the protein CATSSGGSYNEQFF. Together with reference TRBV15 and TRBJ2-1, the CDR3 gives the full variable domain: DAMVIQNPRYQVTQFGKPVTLSCSQTLNHNVMYWYQQKSSQAPKLLFHYYDKDFNNEADTPDNFQSRRPNTSFCFLDIRSPGLGDTAMYLCATSSGGSYNEQFFGPGTRLTVL.

This clone was detected a few times. The chain has TRBV9 and TRBJ1-5; TRBD1 matches 8 bases. Unmatched junction bases numbered 5, after V lost 4 bases and J lost 5 bases. Germline CDR1 SGDLS, CDR2 YYNGEE. There are 14 residues in the CDR3. CDR3 DNA sequence: TGTGCCAGCAGCTCCACAGGGGGTCATCAGCCCCAGCATTTT. Protein product: CASSSTGGHQPQHF.

J is TRBJ1-6 and V is TRBV28; tentative D call: TRBD1 (5 bases). In germline, CDR1 is MDHEN, CDR2 SYDVKM. The CDR3 has 14 amino acids. Trimming took off 7 bases at V and 7 bases at J, with 14 bases between the two ends. CDR3 sequence reads: CASTYRPGNSPLHF. The CDR3 DNA reads as TGTGCCAGCACCTACCGCCCAGGGAATTCACCCCTCCACTTT.

This rearrangement joins TRBV7-2 to TRBJ2-7; D may be TRBD2 (5 bases). Deletions cut 1 base from V and 5 bases from J, with 9 bases between. This CDR3 comprises 13 residues. Germline V gives CDR1 SGHTA, CDR2 FQGNSA. The CDR3 nucleotides are TGTGCCAGCAGCTTAGGACTCGGGGACGAGCAGTACTTC. This sequence encodes CASSLGLGDEQYF.

V and J are TRBV7-9 and TRBJ1-1, with TRBD1 matching 10 bases. Unmatched junction bases numbered 6, after V lost 0 bases and J lost 11 bases. Germline V gene sequence: CDR1 SEHNR, CDR2 FQNEAQ (reference sequence). This CDR3 has 14 residues. The chain's CDR3 is CASSLAGTGDSAFF. The CDR3 DNA reads TGTGCCAGCAGCTTAGCCGGGACAGGGGACAGCGCTTTCTTT.

This clone appeared a few times. V and J are TRBV2 and TRBJ1-5; tentative D call: TRBD1 (5 bases). Per germline, CDR1 SNHLY and CDR2 FYNNEI. With 5 bases removed from V and 7 bases from J, the gap between germline ends came to 15 bases. The CDR3 has 14 residues. The CDR3 sequence is CASSPQGGDQPQHF. CDR3 in DNA: TGTGCCAGCAGTCCTCAGGGAGGAGACCAGCCCCAGCATTTT.

The rearrangement uses TRBV29-1 and TRBJ2-2, with 7 bases identical to TRBD2. Trimming at V came to 5 bases and at J to 3 bases, leaving 6 bases not matched to a gene. The CDR3 has 14 residues. CDR1 is SQVTM, CDR2 ANQGSEA, per germline. The CDR3 coding sequence is TGCAGCGTTCTAGGACTAGGCGACACCGGGGAGCTGTTTTTT. This sequence encodes CSVLGLGDTGELFF.

This chain links TRBV5-4 with TRBJ1-1; perhaps TRBD1 as D (5 bases). Germline assignment: CDR1 SGHNT and CDR2 YYREEE (reference sequence). The CDR3 loop spans 13 amino acids. V was pared by 1 base and J by 5 bases, with 9 bases between. The CDR3 protein is CASSLKEGTEAFF. The CDR3 DNA is TGTGCCAGCAGCTTGAAGGAGGGGACTGAAGCTTTCTTT.

A few counts support this clone. The CDR3 spells CASSQDPGTNEKLFF. In DNA form, the CDR3 reads TGCGCCAGCAGCCAAGATCCGGGAACTAATGAAAAACTGTTTTTT. The J gene is TRBJ1-4, the V gene TRBV4-1, with D unclear. Germline V CDR1 and CDR2: MGHRA, YSYEKL. Trimming stripped 0 bases from V and 1 base from J, with 6 bases between. The CDR3 runs 15 residues.

The V call is TRBV28, the J call TRBJ1-2, with TRBD1 matching 7 bases. The trim removed 5 bases at V and 4 bases at J, leaving 13 bases unmatched. The CDR3 sequence is 16 residues long. Germline CDR1 is MDHEN and CDR2 is SYDVKM. Here the CDR3 reads CASSPPGQLGLYGYTF. CDR3 coding DNA: TGTGCCAGCAGTCCTCCGGGACAGCTTGGCCTCTATGGCTACACCTTC.